The 10 T cell receptor beta chains below were found in one sample sequenced in a study of Ad26.COV2.S vaccination and SARS-CoV-2 variants. The method was immunoSEQ multiplex PCR; TCRdb's version includes in-frame clones alone and lacks a portion of them. The sample carries about 680,000 clones, more than 70% recorded once. Treatment given: some 20 received Ad26.COV2.S at low or high dose, single or two shots; roughly five received placebo; per-sample allocation not given. Collection of samples fell on day 63 after the first vaccine or placebo injection. The input for sequencing was peripheral blood, taken in a trial of Ad26.COV2.S vaccine versus placebo. The receptors originated from a person between 18 and 59 years old who received the Ad26.COV2.S COVID-19 vaccine or a placebo.

The genes are TRBV19 and TRBJ2-3; D perhaps matches TRBD1 (5 bases). The germline gives CDR1 LNHDA, CDR2 SQIVND (reference sequence). Trimming removed 3 bases from V and 4 bases from J, with 11 bases in between. The CDR3 loop spans 14 amino acids. Here the CDR3 DNA reads TGTGCCAGTAGTATGGGAAGGGGCGCAGATACGCAGTATTTT. Translated, it gives CASSMGRGADTQYF.

V gene TRBV12-5 combines with J gene TRBJ2-5; 7 bases line up with TRBD2. The CDR3 loop spans 15 amino acids. The V gene end was trimmed by 6 bases and the J gene end by 4 bases; junction bases not matched to a gene: 11. The V gene's germline CDR1 is LGHNT and CDR2 FRNRAP. CDR3 loop: CASGPPGLTGETQYF. The CDR3, as DNA: TGTGCTAGTGGACCTCCGGGACTAACGGGAGAGACCCAGTACTTC.

The chain carries TRBV7-2 and TRBJ2-3; the D gene could be TRBD1 or TRBD2 (5 bases each). This CDR3 has 15 residues. Trimming removed 1 base from V and 4 bases from J, with 12 bases in between. From germline, CDR1 is SGHTA and CDR2 FQGNSA. CDR3 coding DNA: TGTGCCAGCAGCTTAGGTCAGGGAGTGGCAGATACGCAGTATTTT. Translation: CASSLGQGVADTQYF.

The gene calls are TRBV7-9 and TRBJ1-6; TRBD1 is a possible D gene (5 bases). CDR1 is SEHNR and CDR2 is FQNEAQ in the germline V gene (reference sequence). The CDR3 spans 14 residues. Trimming took 6 bases from V and 8 from J, leaving 14 bases between them. The CDR3 DNA sequence: TGTGCCAGCAGACTACCGGGAGGGGATTCACCCCTCCACTTT. Protein sequence: CASRLPGGDSPLHF.

The gene calls are TRBV7-2 and TRBJ2-3; the D is unclear. In germline, CDR1 is SGHTA, CDR2 FQGNSA. The CDR3 totals 14 residues. V shed 5 bases and J shed 0 bases, with 9 bases lying between them. CDR3 protein: CASSPQSSTDTQYF. The CDR3 coding sequence is TGTGCCAGCAGCCCACAATCTAGCACAGATACGCAGTATTTT.

The chain uses TRBV3-1 (or the pseudogene TRBV3-2) and TRBJ2-7; maybe TRBD1 (6 bases). The V end was cut by 1 base, the J end by 11 bases, with 12 bases between. CDR3 length: 12 amino acids. Per germline, CDR1 LGHDT and CDR2 YNNKEL (reference sequence). The CDR3 sequence is CASSQGTETKYF. The CDR3 DNA is TGTGCCAGCAGCCAAGGGACAGAAACAAAGTACTTC.

The chain couples TRBV18 to TRBJ2-3; D not certain. The CDR3 consists of 13 residues. The germline gives CDR1 KGHSH, CDR2 LQKENI. The ends were cut back, 2 bases at V and 2 bases at J, with 5 bases in the middle. The CDR3 spells CASSPGYTDTQYF. Here the CDR3 DNA reads TGTGCCAGCTCACCAGGCTACACAGATACGCAGTATTTT.

V is TRBV13 and J is TRBJ2-4; 7 positions agree with TRBD2. This CDR3 has 15 amino acids. V lost 0 bases to trimming and J lost 6 bases; unmatched junction nucleotides: 5. The V gene's germline CDR1 is PRHDT and CDR2 FYEKMQ (reference sequence). The CDR3 DNA sequence: TGTGCCAGCAGCTTAGGGGCAGCGGGACCAAACATTCAGTACTTC. It specifies CASSLGAAGPNIQYF. The full variable domain, in which reference TRBV13 and TRBJ2-4 provide the parts outside the CDR3, is AAGVIQSPRHLIKEKRETATLKCYPIPRHDTVYWYQQGPGQDPQFLISFYEKMQSDKGSIPDRFSAQQFSDYHSELNMSSLELGDSALYFCASSLGAAGPNIQYFGAGTRLSVL.

This clone is a singleton in its sample. The J gene is TRBJ2-7, the V gene TRBV30; possibly TRBD2 for D (5 bases). CDR3 length equals 14 residues. Germline values: CDR1 GTSNPN, CDR2 SVGIG (reference sequence). Between the trimmed V and J ends, which lost 0 bases and 4 bases, there was a span of 13 bases. The CDR3 DNA sequence: TGTGCCTGGAGTGTAAAAGGGAGTGGATACGAGCAGTACTTC. Translated: CAWSVKGSGYEQYF.

This clone was seen a handful of times. The chain recombines TRBV2 with TRBJ1-2; perhaps TRBD1 as D (6 bases). V lost 7 bases and J lost 7, with 13 bases in between. The CDR3 is 12 residues long. Germline CDR1 and CDR2: SNHLY and FYNNEI. The CDR3, as DNA: TGTGCCAGCATGTGGGGGGCTGGTGGCTACACCTTC. The encoded protein is CASMWGAGGYTF.